This T cell receptor beta chain was captured in a study of T cell changes during pregnancy in multiple sclerosis. Germline-derived CDR1 and CDR2 are MNHEY and SMNVEV (reference sequence). The CDR3 sequence is 16 residues long. V was clipped by 3 bases and J by 4 bases, with 18 bases between them. TCRdb's table, derived via immunoSEQ multiplex PCR, lists solely in-frame clones and lacks some. Of 60,000 or so clones detected, 80% to 90% appear once; the ten largest clones hold under 3%. The rearrangement uses TRBV27 and TRBJ1-2, with a tentative D call TRBD1 (6 bases). The source is a female donor with multiple sclerosis, enrolled in a pregnancy study. Sequenced material: peripheral blood, taken in the first trimester of pregnancy. This CDR3 is CASSLVRGARIYGYTF. DNA for the CDR3: TGTGCCAGCAGTTTGGTTCGGGGGGCGAGGATCTATGGCTACACCTTC.